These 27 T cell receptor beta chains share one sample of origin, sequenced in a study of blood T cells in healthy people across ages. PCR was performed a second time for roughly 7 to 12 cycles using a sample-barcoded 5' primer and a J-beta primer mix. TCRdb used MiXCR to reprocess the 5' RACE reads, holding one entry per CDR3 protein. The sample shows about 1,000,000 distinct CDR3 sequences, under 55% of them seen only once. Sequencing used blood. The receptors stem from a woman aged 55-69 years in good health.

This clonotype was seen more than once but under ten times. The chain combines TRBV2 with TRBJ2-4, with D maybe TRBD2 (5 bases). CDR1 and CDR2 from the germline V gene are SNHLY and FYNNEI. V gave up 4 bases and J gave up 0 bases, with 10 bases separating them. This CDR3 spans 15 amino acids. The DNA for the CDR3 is TGTGCCAGCAGTGGACACGGGGTAGCCAAAAACATTCAGTACTTC. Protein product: CASSGHGVAKNIQYF.

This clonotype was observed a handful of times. The CDR3 sequence is CASSPPTAVTYEQYF. The CDR3 DNA reads as TGTGCCAGCTCACCGCCGACAGCCGTCACCTACGAGCAGTACTTC. This chain links TRBV18 with TRBJ2-7; the D gene is possibly TRBD1 (5 bases). Trimming took 3 bases from V and 2 from J, leaving 14 bases between them. The CDR3 runs to 15 residues. CDR1 and CDR2 from the germline V gene are KGHSH and LQKENI.

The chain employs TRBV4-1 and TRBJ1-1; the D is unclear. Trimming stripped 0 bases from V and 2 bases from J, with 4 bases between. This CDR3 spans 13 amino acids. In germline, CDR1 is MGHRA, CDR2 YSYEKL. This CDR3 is CASSQESNTEAFF. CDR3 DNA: TGCGCCAGCAGCCAAGAAAGCAACACTGAAGCTTTCTTT.

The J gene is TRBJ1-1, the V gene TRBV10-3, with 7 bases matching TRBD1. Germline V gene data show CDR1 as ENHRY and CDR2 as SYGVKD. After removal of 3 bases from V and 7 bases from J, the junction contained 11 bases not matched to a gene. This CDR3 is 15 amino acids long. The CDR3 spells CAISDYVAGGGEAFF. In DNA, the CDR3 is TGTGCCATCAGTGATTATGTCGCAGGGGGAGGTGAAGCTTTCTTT.

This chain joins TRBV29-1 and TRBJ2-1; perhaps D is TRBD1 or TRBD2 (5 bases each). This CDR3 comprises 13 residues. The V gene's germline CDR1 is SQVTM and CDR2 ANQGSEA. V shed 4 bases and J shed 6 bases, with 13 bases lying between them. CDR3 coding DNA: TGCAGCGTTGGTGGGACGAAACCCAATGAGCAGTTCTTC. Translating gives CSVGGTKPNEQFF.

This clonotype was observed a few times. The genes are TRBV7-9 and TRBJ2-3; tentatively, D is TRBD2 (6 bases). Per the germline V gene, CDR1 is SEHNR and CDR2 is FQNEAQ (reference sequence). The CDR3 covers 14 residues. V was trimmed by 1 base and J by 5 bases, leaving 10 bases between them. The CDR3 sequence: CASSLGGRQDTQYF. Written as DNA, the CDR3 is TGTGCCAGCAGCTTAGGAGGGAGGCAAGATACGCAGTATTTT.

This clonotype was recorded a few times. CDR3 residues: CGARVGETQYF. The CDR3 nucleotides are TGCGGCGCCAGGGTTGGGGAGACCCAGTACTTC. The chain links TRBV29-1 to TRBJ2-5, with D perhaps TRBD1 (5 bases). The CDR3 spans 11 residues. Germline assignment: CDR1 SQVTM and CDR2 ANQGSEA.

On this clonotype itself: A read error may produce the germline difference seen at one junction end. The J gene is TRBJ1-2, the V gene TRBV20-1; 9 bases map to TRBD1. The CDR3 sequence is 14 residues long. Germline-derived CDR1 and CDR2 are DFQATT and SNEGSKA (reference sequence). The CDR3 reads CSASSDRGGYSYTF. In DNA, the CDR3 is TGCAGTGCTAGCTCGGACAGGGGAGGCTATAGCTACACCTTC.

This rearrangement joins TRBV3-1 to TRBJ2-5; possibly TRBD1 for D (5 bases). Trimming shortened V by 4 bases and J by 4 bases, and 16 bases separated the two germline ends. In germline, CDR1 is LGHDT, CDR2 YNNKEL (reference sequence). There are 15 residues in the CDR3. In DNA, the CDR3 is TGTGCCAGCAGCCCTACAGGTGCCCAGAGAGAGACCCAGTACTTC. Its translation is CASSPTGAQRETQYF.

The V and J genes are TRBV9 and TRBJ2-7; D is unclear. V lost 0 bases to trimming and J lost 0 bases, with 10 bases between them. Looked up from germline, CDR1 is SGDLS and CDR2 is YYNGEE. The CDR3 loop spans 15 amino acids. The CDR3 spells CASSVGAPSSYEQYF. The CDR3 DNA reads TGTGCCAGCAGCGTAGGGGCTCCCAGCTCCTACGAGCAGTACTTC.

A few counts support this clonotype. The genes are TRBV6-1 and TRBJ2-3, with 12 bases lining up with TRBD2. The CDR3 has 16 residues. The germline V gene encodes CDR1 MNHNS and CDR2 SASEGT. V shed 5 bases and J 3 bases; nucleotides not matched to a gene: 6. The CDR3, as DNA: TGTGCCAGCAGTCCTCTAGCGGGAGGGGAAACAGATACGCAGTATTTT. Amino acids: CASSPLAGGETDTQYF.

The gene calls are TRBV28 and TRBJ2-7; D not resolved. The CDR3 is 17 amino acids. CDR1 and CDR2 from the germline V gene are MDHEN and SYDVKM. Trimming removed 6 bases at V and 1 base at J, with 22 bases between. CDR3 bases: TGTGCCAGCAGCAGTCCCCCTGTTGGCAGGCCGTCCTACGAGCAGTACTTC. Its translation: CASSSPPVGRPSYEQYF.

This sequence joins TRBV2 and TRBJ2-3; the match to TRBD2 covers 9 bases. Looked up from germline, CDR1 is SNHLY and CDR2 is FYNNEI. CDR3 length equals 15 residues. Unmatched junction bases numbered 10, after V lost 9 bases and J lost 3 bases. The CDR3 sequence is CASLARLAGTDTQYF. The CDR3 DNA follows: TGTGCCAGTCTCGCACGGCTAGCGGGAACAGATACGCAGTATTTT.

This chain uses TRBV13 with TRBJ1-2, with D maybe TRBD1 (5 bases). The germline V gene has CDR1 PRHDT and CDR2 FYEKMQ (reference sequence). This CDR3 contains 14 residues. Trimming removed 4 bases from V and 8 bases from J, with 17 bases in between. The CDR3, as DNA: TGTGCCAGCAGCTCACCCGGGACCGTTAAGGGCTACACCTTC. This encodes CASSSPGTVKGYTF.

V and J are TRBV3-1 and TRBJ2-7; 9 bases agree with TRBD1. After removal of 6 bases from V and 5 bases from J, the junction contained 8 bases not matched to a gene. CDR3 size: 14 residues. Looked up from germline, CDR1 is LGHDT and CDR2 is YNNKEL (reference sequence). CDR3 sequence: CASSPGTGSDEQYF. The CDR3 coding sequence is TGTGCCAGCAGTCCCGGGACAGGGTCTGACGAGCAGTACTTC.

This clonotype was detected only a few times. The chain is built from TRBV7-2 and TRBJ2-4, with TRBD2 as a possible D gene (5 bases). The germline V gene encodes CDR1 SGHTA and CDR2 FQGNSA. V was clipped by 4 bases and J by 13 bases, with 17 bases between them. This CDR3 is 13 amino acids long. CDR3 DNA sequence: TGTGCCAGCAGCTATGACGGGATGGATAGGCAGTACTTC. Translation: CASSYDGMDRQYF.

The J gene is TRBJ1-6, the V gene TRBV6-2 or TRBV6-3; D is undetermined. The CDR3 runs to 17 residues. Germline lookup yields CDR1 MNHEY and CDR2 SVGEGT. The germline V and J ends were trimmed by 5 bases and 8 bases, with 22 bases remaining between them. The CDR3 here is CASSLSGGGSIHSPLHF. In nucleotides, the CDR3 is TGTGCCAGCAGTCTCTCCGGTGGAGGGAGTATCCATTCACCCCTCCACTTT.

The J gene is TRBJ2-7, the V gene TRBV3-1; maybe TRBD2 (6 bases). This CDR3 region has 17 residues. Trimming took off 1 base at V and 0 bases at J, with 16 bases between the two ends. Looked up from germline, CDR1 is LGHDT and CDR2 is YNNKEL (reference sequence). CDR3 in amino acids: CASSQVLLHGSSYEQYF. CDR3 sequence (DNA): TGTGCCAGCAGCCAAGTTTTACTCCACGGGAGCTCCTACGAGCAGTACTTC.

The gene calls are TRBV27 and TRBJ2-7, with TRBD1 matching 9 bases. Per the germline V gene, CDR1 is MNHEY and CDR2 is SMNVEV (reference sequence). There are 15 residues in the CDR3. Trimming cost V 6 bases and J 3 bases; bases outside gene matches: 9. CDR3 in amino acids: CASSLYRTGVYEQYF. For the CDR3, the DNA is TGTGCCAGCAGCCTGTATCGGACAGGGGTCTACGAGCAGTACTTC.

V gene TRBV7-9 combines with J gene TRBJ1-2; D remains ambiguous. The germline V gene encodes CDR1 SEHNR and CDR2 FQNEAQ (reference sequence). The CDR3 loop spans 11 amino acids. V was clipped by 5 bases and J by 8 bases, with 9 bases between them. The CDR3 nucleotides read TGTGCCAGCAGCCTAAAGGCAGGCTACACCTTC. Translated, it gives CASSLKAGYTF.

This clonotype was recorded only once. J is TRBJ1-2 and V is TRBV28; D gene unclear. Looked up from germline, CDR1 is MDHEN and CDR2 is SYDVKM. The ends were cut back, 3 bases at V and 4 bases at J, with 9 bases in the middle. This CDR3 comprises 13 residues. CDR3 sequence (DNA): TGTGCCAGCAGTTTTCCCGGGTTCTATGGCTACACCTTC. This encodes CASSFPGFYGYTF.

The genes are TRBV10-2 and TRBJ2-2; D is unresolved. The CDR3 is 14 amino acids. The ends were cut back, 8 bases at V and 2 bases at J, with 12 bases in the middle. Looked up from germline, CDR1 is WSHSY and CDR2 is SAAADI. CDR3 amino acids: CASRLKLNTGELFF. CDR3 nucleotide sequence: TGCGCCAGCCGTCTAAAACTAAACACCGGGGAGCTGTTTTTT.

CDR3 DNA: TGTGCCAGCAGCCCAACAGGTGGGGGGCCCACACGGGAGCAGTACTTC. Protein product: CASSPTGGGPTREQYF. The gene calls are TRBV5-6 and TRBJ2-1; D may correspond to TRBD1 or TRBD2 (6 bases each). The closer fit of TRBJ2-7 to the DNA end suggests the J call may be wrong. Germline-derived CDR1 and CDR2 are SGHDT and YYEEEE. The CDR3 consists of 16 residues.

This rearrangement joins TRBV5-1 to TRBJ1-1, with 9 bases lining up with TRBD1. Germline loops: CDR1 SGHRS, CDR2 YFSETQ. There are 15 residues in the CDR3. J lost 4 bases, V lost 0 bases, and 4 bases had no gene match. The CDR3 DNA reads TGCGCCAGCAGCTTGGATGGACAGGGGAGCACTGAAGCTTTCTTT. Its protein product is CASSLDGQGSTEAFF.

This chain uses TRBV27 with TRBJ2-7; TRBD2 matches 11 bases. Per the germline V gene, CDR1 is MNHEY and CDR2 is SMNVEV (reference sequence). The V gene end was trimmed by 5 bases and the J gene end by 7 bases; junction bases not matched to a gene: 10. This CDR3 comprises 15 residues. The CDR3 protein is CASSVAGGLGWEQYF. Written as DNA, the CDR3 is TGTGCCAGCAGTGTAGCGGGAGGGCTTGGATGGGAGCAGTACTTC.

The CDR3 nucleotides read TGCAGTGCTTCGAGACGAGCGGGAGTAGGTGAGCAGTTCTTC. Translation gives CSASRRAGVGEQFF. This sequence joins TRBV20-1 and TRBJ2-1; 8 bases fit TRBD2. The V gene's germline CDR1 is DFQATT and CDR2 SNEGSKA (reference sequence). Losses at the gene ends were 5 bases for V and 9 bases for J; bases not matched to a gene: 12. The CDR3 consists of 14 residues.

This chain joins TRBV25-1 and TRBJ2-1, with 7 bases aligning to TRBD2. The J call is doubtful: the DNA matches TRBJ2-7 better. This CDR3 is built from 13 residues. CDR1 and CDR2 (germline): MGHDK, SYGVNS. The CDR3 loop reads CASSRREYNEQYF. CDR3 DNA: TGTGCCAGCAGTAGGCGGGAGTACAATGAGCAGTACTTC.